The next 21 T cell receptor beta chains were all read from a single sample in a study of Ad26.COV2.S vaccination and SARS-CoV-2 variants. The data were produced by immunoSEQ multiplex PCR, yet TCRdb's version contains in-frame clones alone and is incomplete. The sample records hundreds of thousands of clones, roughly 90% being singletons. Treatment defined: roughly 20 received Ad26.COV2.S at low or high dose, single or two shots; 5 received placebo; per-sample allocation not given. The samples date from day 63 after the first vaccine or placebo injection. Sample: peripheral blood, taken in a trial of Ad26.COV2.S vaccine versus placebo. These receptors came from a person aged 18-65 years who received the Ad26.COV2.S COVID-19 vaccine or a placebo.

The chain recombines TRBV3-1 (or the pseudogene TRBV3-2) with TRBJ2-3, with 9 bases that match TRBD1. With V trimmed by 4 bases and J by 6 bases, 14 bases remained unmatched. The CDR3 covers 17 residues. Germline V CDR1 and CDR2: LGHDT, YNNKEL (reference sequence). The CDR3 sequence is CASSPFLGQGSLDTQYF. The CDR3 region has the DNA TGTGCCAGCAGCCCCTTCCTGGGACAGGGTAGCTTGGATACGCAGTATTTT.

Points on this clone: Relative to the germline gene, one junction end is altered; a read error may explain this. The CDR3 loop reads CASNLDVRGTQYF. For the CDR3, the DNA is TGTGCCAGCAACTTAGATGTGCGAGGGACCCAGTACTTC. The chain recombines TRBV7-9 with TRBJ2-5; no reliable D call. This CDR3 is 13 amino acids long. The V gene's germline CDR1 is SEHNR and CDR2 FQNEAQ (reference sequence).

The V gene is TRBV7-2, the J gene TRBJ2-5, with D possibly being TRBD1 (6 bases). The V and J ends lost 5 bases and 1 base respectively, with 11 bases between them. From germline, CDR1 is SGHTA and CDR2 FQGNSA. The CDR3 contains 14 residues. The CDR3 DNA reads as TGTGCCAGCAGCCTGGGACACCCCCAAGAGACCCAGTACTTC. Protein sequence: CASSLGHPQETQYF.

The chain carries TRBV5-1 and TRBJ2-1; 8 bases fit TRBD1. The V and J ends lost 5 bases and 7 bases, in that order; junction bases with no gene match: 8. The CDR3 has 14 residues. Germline assignment: CDR1 SGHRS and CDR2 YFSETQ. The CDR3 bases are TGCGCCAGCAGAGCGCAGGGGGCTGGGAATGAGCAGTTCTTC. Encoded protein: CASRAQGAGNEQFF.

This clone was counted only a few times. The genes are TRBV5-6 and TRBJ2-7; D remains unclear. This CDR3 comprises 12 residues. V was shortened by 0 bases and J by 3 bases, with 4 bases between the two germline ends. Germline CDR1 and CDR2: SGHDT and YYEEEE. The CDR3 sequence is CASSLDGYEQYF. The CDR3 coding sequence is TGTGCCAGCAGCTTGGACGGCTACGAGCAGTACTTC.

This chain links TRBV18 with TRBJ1-2, with D possibly TRBD1 on 5 matching bases. The V gene's germline CDR1 is KGHSH and CDR2 LQKENI. There are 13 residues in the CDR3. Trimming stripped 2 bases from V and 6 bases from J, with 10 bases between. CDR3 protein: CASSPSGDHGYTF. The CDR3 nucleotides are TGTGCCAGCTCACCATCTGGGGACCATGGCTACACCTTC.

This clone was detected once. J is TRBJ1-2 and V is TRBV2; D not resolved. CDR1 SNHLY and CDR2 FYNNEI come from the germline V gene. V dropped 4 bases and J dropped 5 bases, with 5 bases sitting between them. CDR3 size: 11 residues. CDR3 protein: CASSASYGYTF. In DNA form, the CDR3 reads TGTGCCAGCAGTGCGAGTTATGGCTACACCTTC. Full variable domain (remainder filled in from reference TRBV2 and TRBJ1-2): EPEVTQTPSHQVTQMGQEVILRCVPISNHLYFYWYRQILGQKVEFLVSFYNNEISEKSEIFDDQFSVERPDGSNFTLKIRSTKLEDSAMYFCASSASYGYTFGSGTRLTVV.

This rearrangement joins TRBV11-2 to TRBJ2-5, with D perhaps matching TRBD2 (5 bases). Trimming stripped 8 bases from V and 5 bases from J, with 15 bases between. The germline CDR1 and CDR2 sequences are SGHAT and FQNNGV. This CDR3 comprises 13 residues. CDR3 region: CASRPIRRETQYF. In nucleotides, the CDR3 is TGTGCCAGCCGCCCTATCCGGAGGGAGACCCAGTACTTC. The variable domain in full, completed from reference TRBV11-2 and TRBJ2-5, reads EAGVAQSPRYKIIEKRQSVAFWCNPISGHATLYWYQQILGQGPKLLIQFQNNGVVDDSQLPKDRFSAERLKGVDSTLKIQPAKLEDSAVYLCASRPIRRETQYFGPGTRLLVL.

With respect to this clone: Additional DNA sequences in this sample encode the identical CDR3. This chain uses TRBV6-6 with TRBJ2-7; 9 bases are a match to TRBD1. CDR1 is MNHNY, CDR2 SVGAGI, per germline (reference sequence). The CDR3 has 13 residues. J lost 3 bases, V lost 4 bases, and 1 base had no gene match. DNA for the CDR3: TGTGCCAGCAGTTTGGACAGGGGCTACGAGCAGTACTTC. Translation: CASSLDRGYEQYF.

The chain uses TRBV6-2 or TRBV6-3 and TRBJ2-2, with D uncertain. Germline V lookup: CDR1 MNHEY, CDR2 SVGEGT. V was clipped by 3 bases and J by 7 bases, with 18 bases between them. CDR3 length: 16 residues. DNA for the CDR3: TGTGCCAGCAGTTATCACCCCTCCTCTCCCAACGGGGAGCTGTTTTTT. It is translated as CASSYHPSSPNGELFF.

This sequence joins TRBV6-6 and TRBJ1-5; 8 nucleotides line up with TRBD1. Germline assignment: CDR1 MNHNY and CDR2 SVGAGI (reference sequence). The CDR3 length is 14 residues. The V gene end was trimmed by 5 bases and the J gene end by 7 bases; junction bases not matched to a gene: 7. This CDR3 is CASSDNRGNQPQHF. In nucleotides, the CDR3 is TGTGCCAGCAGTGACAACAGGGGGAACCAGCCCCAGCATTTT.

The chain carries TRBV12-5 and TRBJ1-2; 8 bases map to TRBD1. This CDR3 contains 15 residues. Trimming at V came to 6 bases and at J to 8 bases, leaving 14 bases not matched to a gene. Germline V gene data show CDR1 as LGHNT and CDR2 as FRNRAP. CDR3: CASGTILGQGDGYTF. The CDR3 nucleotides are TGTGCTAGTGGGACGATACTCGGACAGGGAGACGGCTACACCTTC.

A note on this clone: Different DNA sequences within this sample yield the same CDR3. The chain uses TRBV19 and TRBJ1-3; no clear D gene. Germline CDR1 is LNHDA and CDR2 is SQIVND (reference sequence). The CDR3 loop spans 14 amino acids. Trimming took off 3 bases at V and 4 bases at J, with 10 bases between the two ends. CDR3 protein: CASSIGGSGNTIYF. The DNA of the CDR3 is TGTGCCAGTAGTATCGGAGGCTCGGGAAACACCATATATTTT.

The chain carries TRBV7-2 and TRBJ1-2, with unresolved D. Trimming took off 1 base at V and 0 bases at J, with 6 bases between the two ends. Germline-derived CDR1 and CDR2 are SGHTA and FQGNSA. The CDR3 is made up of 14 amino acids. The CDR3 loop reads CASSLEIANYGYTF. Written as DNA, the CDR3 is TGTGCCAGCAGCTTAGAAATAGCTAACTATGGCTACACCTTC.

The rearrangement links TRBV2 to TRBJ2-1; the D gene is possibly TRBD1 (5 bases). The CDR3 consists of 14 residues. Per germline, CDR1 SNHLY and CDR2 FYNNEI. V was trimmed by 5 bases and J by 4 bases, leaving 12 bases between them. The CDR3, as DNA: TGTGCCAGCAGTACCCAACAGGTTTACAATGAGCAGTTCTTC. Translating it yields CASSTQQVYNEQFF.

Remarks on this clone: In the same sample, other DNA sequences code for this CDR3. This chain connects TRBV27 to TRBJ2-3; no definite D call. CDR1 is MNHEY, CDR2 SMNVEV, per germline (reference sequence). CDR3 length: 13 amino acids. The ends were cut back, 3 bases at V and 1 base at J, with 5 bases in the middle. The CDR3 is CASSLPGTDTQYF. As DNA, the CDR3 is TGTGCCAGCAGTTTGCCCGGCACAGATACGCAGTATTTT.

The V and J genes are TRBV12-5 and TRBJ1-2; tentatively, D is TRBD1 (6 bases). The germline V gene has CDR1 LGHNT and CDR2 FRNRAP. The V end was cut by 0 bases, the J end by 0 bases, with 20 bases between. The CDR3 sequence is 19 residues long. This CDR3 is CASGLVPKQGALSNYGYTF. The CDR3 nucleotides are TGTGCTAGTGGTTTGGTTCCGAAACAGGGTGCATTATCTAACTATGGCTACACCTTC.

The chain carries TRBV10-3 and TRBJ1-1, with 9 bases aligning to TRBD1. The germline V gene encodes CDR1 ENHRY and CDR2 SYGVKD. CDR3 length: 14 residues. With V trimmed by 5 bases and J by 4 bases, 5 bases remained unmatched. CDR3: CAISPTGGGTEAFF. Written as DNA, the CDR3 is TGTGCCATCAGTCCAACAGGGGGCGGCACTGAAGCTTTCTTT.

The V and J genes are TRBV4-2 and TRBJ1-2; 8 bases are shared with TRBD1. The CDR3 totals 17 residues. J lost 4 bases, V lost 4 bases, and 14 bases had no gene match. The V gene's germline CDR1 is LGHNA and CDR2 YNFKEQ. This CDR3 reads CASSPRGMAGGIYGYTF. CDR3 sequence (DNA): TGTGCCAGCAGCCCAAGAGGGATGGCAGGGGGCATCTATGGCTACACCTTC.

The chain employs TRBV7-8 and TRBJ2-7, with 9 bases matching TRBD2. This CDR3 is built from 15 residues. The ends lost 5 bases at V and 5 bases at J; junction bases unmatched: 10. The V gene's germline CDR1 is SGHVS and CDR2 FQNEAQ. In DNA, the CDR3 is TGTGCCAGCAGCCAGTTAGCGGGAGTCCCCAACGAGCAGTACTTC. It is translated as CASSQLAGVPNEQYF. Full variable domain (remainder filled in from reference TRBV7-8 and TRBJ2-7): GAGVSQSPRYKVAKRGQDVALRCDPISGHVSLFWYQQALGQGPEFLTYFQNEAQLDKSGLPSDRFFAERPEGSVSTLKIQRTQQEDSAVYLCASSQLAGVPNEQYFGPGTRLTVT.

This clone appeared once. The genes are TRBV4-3 and TRBJ1-1; possibly TRBD1 for D (6 bases). Between the trimmed V and J ends, which lost 3 bases and 4 bases, there was a span of 12 bases. The germline gives CDR1 LGHNA, CDR2 YSLEER. The CDR3 has 14 amino acids. Here the CDR3 reads CASSHLQGSTEAFF. DNA of the CDR3: TGCGCCAGCAGCCATCTACAGGGCAGCACTGAAGCTTTCTTT.